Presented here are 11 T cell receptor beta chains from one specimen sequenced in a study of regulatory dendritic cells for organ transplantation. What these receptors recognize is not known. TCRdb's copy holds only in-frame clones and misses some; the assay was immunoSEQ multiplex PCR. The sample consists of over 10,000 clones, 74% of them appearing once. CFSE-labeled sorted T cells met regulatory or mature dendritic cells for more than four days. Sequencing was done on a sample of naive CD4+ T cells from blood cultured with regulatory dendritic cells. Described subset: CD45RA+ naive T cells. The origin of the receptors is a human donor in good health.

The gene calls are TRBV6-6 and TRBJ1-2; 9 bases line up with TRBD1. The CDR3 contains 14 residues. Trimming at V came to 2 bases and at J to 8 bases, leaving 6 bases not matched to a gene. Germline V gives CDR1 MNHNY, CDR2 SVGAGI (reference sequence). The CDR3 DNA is TGTGCCAGCAGTTACGGGGACAGGGCGGACGGCTACACCTTC. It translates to CASSYGDRADGYTF.

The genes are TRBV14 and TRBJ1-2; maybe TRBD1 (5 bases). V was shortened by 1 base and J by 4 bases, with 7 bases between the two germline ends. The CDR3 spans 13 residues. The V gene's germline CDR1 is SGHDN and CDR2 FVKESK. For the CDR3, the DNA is TGTGCCAGCAGCCAAGGACAGAGCTATGGCTACACCTTC. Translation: CASSQGQSYGYTF.

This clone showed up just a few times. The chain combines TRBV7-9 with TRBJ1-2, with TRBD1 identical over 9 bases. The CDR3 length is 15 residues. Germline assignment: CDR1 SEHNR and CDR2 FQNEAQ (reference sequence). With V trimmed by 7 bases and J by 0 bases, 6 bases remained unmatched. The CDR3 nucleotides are TGTGCCAGCACCGACGACAGGGGGTCTAACTATGGCTACACCTTC. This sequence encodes CASTDDRGSNYGYTF.

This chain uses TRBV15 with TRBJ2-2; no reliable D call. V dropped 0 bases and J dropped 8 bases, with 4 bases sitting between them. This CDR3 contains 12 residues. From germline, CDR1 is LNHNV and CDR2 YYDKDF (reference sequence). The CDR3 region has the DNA TGTGCCACCAGCAGAGATCATGGGGAGCTGTTTTTT. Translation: CATSRDHGELFF.

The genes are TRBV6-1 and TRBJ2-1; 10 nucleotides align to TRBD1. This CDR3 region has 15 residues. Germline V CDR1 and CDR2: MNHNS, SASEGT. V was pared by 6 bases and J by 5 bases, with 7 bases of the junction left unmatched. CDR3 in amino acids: CASRGPGTGDNEQFF. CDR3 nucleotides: TGTGCCAGCAGAGGCCCCGGGACAGGGGACAATGAGCAGTTCTTC.

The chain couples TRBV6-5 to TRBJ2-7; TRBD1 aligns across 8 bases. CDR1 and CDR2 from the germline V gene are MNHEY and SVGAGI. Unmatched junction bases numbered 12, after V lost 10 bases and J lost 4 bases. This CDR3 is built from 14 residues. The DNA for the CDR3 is TGTGCCACCCTCACAGGGGGTAAAGGTTACGAGCAGTACTTC. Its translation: CATLTGGKGYEQYF.

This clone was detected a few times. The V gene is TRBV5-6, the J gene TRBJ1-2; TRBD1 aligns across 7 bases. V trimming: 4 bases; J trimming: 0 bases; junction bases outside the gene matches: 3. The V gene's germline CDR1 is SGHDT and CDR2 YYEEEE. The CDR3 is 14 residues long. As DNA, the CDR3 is TGTGCCAGCAGCCGGGACAGAGCTAACTATGGCTACACCTTC. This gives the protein CASSRDRANYGYTF.

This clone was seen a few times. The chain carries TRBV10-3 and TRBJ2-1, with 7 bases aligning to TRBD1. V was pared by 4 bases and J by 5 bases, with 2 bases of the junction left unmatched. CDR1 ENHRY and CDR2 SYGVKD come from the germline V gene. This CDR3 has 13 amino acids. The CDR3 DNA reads TGTGCCATCAGTGGGACAGGTGACAATGAGCAGTTCTTC. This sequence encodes CAISGTGDNEQFF.

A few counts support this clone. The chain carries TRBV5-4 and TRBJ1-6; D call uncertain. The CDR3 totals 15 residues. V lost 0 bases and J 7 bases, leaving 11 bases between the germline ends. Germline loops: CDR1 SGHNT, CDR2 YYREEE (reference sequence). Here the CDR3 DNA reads TGTGCCAGCAGCTTGGCGGGAGGGTTAAATTCACCCCTCCACTTT. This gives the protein CASSLAGGLNSPLHF. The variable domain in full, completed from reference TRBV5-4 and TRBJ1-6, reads ETGVTQSPTHLIKTRGQQVTLRCSSQSGHNTVSWYQQALGQGPQFIFQYYREEENGRGNFPPRFSGLQFPNYSSELNVNALELDDSALYLCASSLAGGLNSPLHFGNGTRLTVT.

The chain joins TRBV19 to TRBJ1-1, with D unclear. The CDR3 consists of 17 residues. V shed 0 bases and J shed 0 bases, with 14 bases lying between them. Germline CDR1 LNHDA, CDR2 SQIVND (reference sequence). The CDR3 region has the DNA TGTGCCAGTAGTATAGATCTCCGTTGGCGGATGAACACTGAAGCTTTCTTT. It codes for CASSIDLRWRMNTEAFF.

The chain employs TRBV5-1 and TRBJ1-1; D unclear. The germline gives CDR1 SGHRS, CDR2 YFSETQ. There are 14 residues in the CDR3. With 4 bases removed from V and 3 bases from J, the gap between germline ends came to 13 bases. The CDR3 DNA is TGCGCCAGCAGCCTCCCCGGGGATCACACTGAAGCTTTCTTT. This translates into CASSLPGDHTEAFF.